A single sample is the source of the 21 T cell receptor beta chains below, sequenced in a study of beta chain features in type 1 diabetes (dated by TCRdb to 2016 to 2019). The antigens these receptors bind are not known. Study-wide conclusions, independent of this receptor: In all four CD4+ subsets, TCRB CDR3 length was moderately but significantly shorter in type 1 diabetes patients.

Libraries were prepared through the immunoSEQ multiplex PCR assay. The entire isolated RNA was reverse transcribed using the High Capacity cDNA Reverse Transcription Kit, and thus expressed TCRB transcripts were sequenced. TCRdb limited this immuneACCESS table to in-frame rearrangements with V and J called. A share of clones is missing; checked studies link under half to unresolved V genes, and the rest is unexplained. The sample table contains a few hundred thousand clones; only one count was recorded for around 13% of them. Together, the top ten hold roughly 0.0097% of the sample. Source material: naive CD4+ T cells from blood. Taken with the paper, the label for cell subset or site translates to: true naive CD4+ T cells. The receptor source for this set is a woman aged 18-29 years with type 1 diabetes.

This chain links TRBV23-1 with TRBJ2-1; TRBD1 might be the D (7 bases). TRBV23-1 is an ORF for which the function is uncertain. V dropped 0 bases and J dropped 1 base, with 25 bases sitting between them. CDR3 length equals 21 residues. The CDR3 bases are TGCGCCAGCAGTCAATCGCGGGACAGCCCGACGATAGTTATATCCTACAATGAGCAGTTCTTC. As protein: CASSQSRDSPTIVISYNEQFF.

The chain employs TRBV5-1 and TRBJ2-3; unclear D gene. Germline lookup yields CDR1 SGHRS and CDR2 YFSETQ. V was cut by 4 bases and J by 4 bases, with 13 bases left in between. This CDR3 spans 14 amino acids. CDR3 amino acids: CASSHPFPADTQYF. CDR3 bases: TGCGCCAGCAGCCACCCGTTTCCGGCAGATACGCAGTATTTT.

This clone was counted between two and nine times. The chain joins TRBV27 to TRBJ2-3; unclear D gene. This CDR3 contains 13 residues. The germline gives CDR1 MNHEY, CDR2 SMNVEV (reference sequence). The V gene lost 6 bases and the J gene lost 0 bases, with 7 bases spanning the gap. CDR3 coding DNA: TGTGCCAGCAGGCCTAGTAGCACAGATACGCAGTATTTT. It is translated as CASRPSSTDTQYF.

The chain employs TRBV18 and TRBJ2-7; D might be TRBD2 (5 bases). V lost 6 bases and J 0 bases, leaving 15 bases between the germline ends. This CDR3 spans 15 amino acids. Germline assignment: CDR1 KGHSH and CDR2 LQKENI. The CDR3 coding sequence is TGTGCCAGCTCGCTGGACCCTAGCCCCTCCTACGAGCAGTACTTC. This gives the protein CASSLDPSPSYEQYF. The full variable domain, in which reference TRBV18 and TRBJ2-7 provide the parts outside the CDR3, is NAGVMQNPRHLVRRRGQEARLRCSPMKGHSHVYWYRQLPEEGLKFMVYLQKENIIDESGMPKERFSAEFPKEGPSILRIQQVVRGDSAAYFCASSLDPSPSYEQYFGPGTRLTVT.

This clone was counted between two and nine times. Within the sample, other DNA sequences also encode this same CDR3. CDR3 sequence (DNA): TGTGCCAGCAGCCTGGGACAGTCTGCAACTAATGAAAAACTGTTTTTT. It translates to CASSLGQSATNEKLFF. The chain carries TRBV7-9 and TRBJ1-4; 7 nucleotides align to TRBD1. CDR1 is SEHNR, CDR2 FQNEAQ, per germline (reference sequence). CDR3 length: 16 amino acids. V lost 5 bases to trimming and J lost 0 bases; unmatched junction nucleotides: 6.

The V and J genes are TRBV7-9 and TRBJ2-5; possible D gene TRBD2, 6 bases. The CDR3 contains 15 residues. Trimming shortened V by 3 bases and J by 3 bases, and 14 bases separated the two germline ends. From germline, CDR1 is SEHNR and CDR2 FQNEAQ (reference sequence). The CDR3 DNA reads TGTGCCAGCAGCTTCGGTGGGGGGATCAAAGAGACCCAGTACTTC. The encoded protein is CASSFGGGIKETQYF.

This clone has more than one count but fewer than ten. V usage is TRBV7-9 and J usage is TRBJ1-1; no reliable D call. V dropped 3 bases and J dropped 8 bases, with 10 bases sitting between them. CDR3 length: 12 amino acids. Germline lookup yields CDR1 SEHNR and CDR2 FQNEAQ (reference sequence). The CDR3 region is CASSFGLREAFF. CDR3 DNA sequence: TGTGCCAGCAGCTTTGGACTACGAGAAGCTTTCTTT.

This clone was seen a handful of times. The chain recombines TRBV5-4 with TRBJ1-2, with 7 bases that match TRBD1. Germline CDR1 reads SGHNT; CDR2 reads YYREEE (reference sequence). This CDR3 is built from 13 residues. J lost 6 bases, V lost 2 bases, and 4 bases had no gene match. CDR3 nucleotide sequence: TGTGCCAGCAGCTTAGGCAGGGGGGATGGCTACACCTTC. Translating it yields CASSLGRGDGYTF.

The gene calls are TRBV10-3 and TRBJ2-5, with TRBD2 matching 7 bases. The CDR3 spans 13 residues. V lost 6 bases, J lost 1 base, and 2 bases stayed unmatched. The germline V gene encodes CDR1 ENHRY and CDR2 SYGVKD. The CDR3 sequence is CAISSSGQETQYF. In DNA form, the CDR3 reads TGTGCCATCAGCTCTAGCGGCCAAGAGACCCAGTACTTC.

This clone appeared a few times. This chain joins TRBV25-1 and TRBJ2-1; the match to TRBD2 covers 12 bases. CDR1 and CDR2 (germline): MGHDK, SYGVNS. This CDR3 spans 13 amino acids. Trimming removed 9 bases from V and 9 bases from J; junction bases left unmatched: 6. The CDR3 nucleotides are TGTGCCAGTGGACTAGCGGGATTCAGTGAGCAGTTCTTC. It is translated as CASGLAGFSEQFF. Full variable domain (missing parts from reference TRBV25-1 and TRBJ2-1): EADIYQTPRYLVIGTGKKITLECSQTMGHDKMYWYQQDPGMELHLIHYSYGVNSTEKGDLSSESTVSRIRTEHFPLTLESARPSHTSQYLCASGLAGFSEQFFGPGTRLTVL.

This chain connects TRBV25-1 to TRBJ1-1, with a tentative D call TRBD1 (6 bases). Trimming left V 6 bases short and J 1 base short, with 9 bases between. Germline CDR1 is MGHDK and CDR2 is SYGVNS. The CDR3 runs 13 residues. As DNA, the CDR3 is TGTGCCAGCAGAGGGGGGGCGAACACTGAAGCTTTCTTT. As protein: CASRGGANTEAFF.

The chain joins TRBV9 to TRBJ2-1; the match to TRBD1 covers 7 bases. The CDR3 runs 15 residues. Trimming at V came to 3 bases and at J to 0 bases, leaving 3 bases not matched to a gene. From germline, CDR1 is SGDLS and CDR2 YYNGEE. The CDR3 is CASSDQGVSYNEQFF. CDR3 nucleotides: TGTGCCAGCAGCGATCAGGGGGTCTCCTACAATGAGCAGTTCTTC.

The V gene is TRBV18, the J gene TRBJ1-2; TRBD1 matches 7 bases. J was trimmed by 3 bases and V by 4 bases; bases with no gene match: 5. The germline gives CDR1 KGHSH, CDR2 LQKENI. The CDR3 is 14 residues long. The CDR3 nucleotides are TGTGCCAGCTCACTTACAGGGGAGTACTATGGCTACACCTTC. Translation gives CASSLTGEYYGYTF.

There are a few counts of this clone. J is TRBJ1-2 and V is TRBV29-1; 7 bases line up with TRBD1. The CDR3 is made up of 12 amino acids. Trimming at V came to 7 bases and at J to 4 bases, leaving 6 bases not matched to a gene. The germline V gene has CDR1 SQVTM and CDR2 ANQGSEA. The DNA of the CDR3 is TGCAGCGGACTGACAGGGACCTATGGCTACACCTTC. Its protein is CSGLTGTYGYTF.

The chain carries TRBV2 and TRBJ2-1, with D perhaps matching TRBD1 (6 bases). This CDR3 contains 16 residues. Germline CDR1 SNHLY, CDR2 FYNNEI. V was trimmed by 4 bases and J by 0 bases, leaving 13 bases between them. The CDR3 region is CASSGEGELSYNEQFF. The DNA for the CDR3 is TGTGCCAGCAGTGGCGAGGGGGAACTCTCCTACAATGAGCAGTTCTTC.

This clone occurred a few times. The chain has TRBV5-4 and TRBJ2-5, with 7 positions matching TRBD2. The V gene end was trimmed by 3 bases and the J gene end by 1 base; junction bases not matched to a gene: 6. CDR1 SGHNT and CDR2 YYREEE come from the germline V gene (reference sequence). The CDR3 runs 15 residues. The CDR3 here is CASSWSLAAQETQYF. DNA of the CDR3: TGTGCCAGCAGCTGGAGTCTAGCGGCCCAAGAGACCCAGTACTTC.

This chain uses TRBV9 with TRBJ2-5; TRBD2 is a possible D gene (5 bases). The CDR3 consists of 15 residues. Trimming took off 4 bases at V and 3 bases at J, with 16 bases between the two ends. Per germline, CDR1 SGDLS and CDR2 YYNGEE. Written as DNA, the CDR3 is TGTGCCAGCAGCCCCGGGGTTGGGGTGAAAGAGACCCAGTACTTC. It yields the protein CASSPGVGVKETQYF.

This chain joins TRBV7-2 and TRBJ2-7; tentatively, D is TRBD1 (6 bases). CDR1 SGHTA and CDR2 FQGNSA come from the germline V gene. The ends were cut back, 3 bases at V and 5 bases at J, with 14 bases in the middle. The CDR3 extends over 14 amino acids. The CDR3 is CASSFTSRGHEQYF. The CDR3 DNA is TGTGCCAGCAGCTTCACCTCCAGGGGCCACGAGCAGTACTTC.

This clone was counted a few times. The chain carries TRBV5-1 and TRBJ2-2, with 7 bases lining up with TRBD1. Per germline, CDR1 SGHRS and CDR2 YFSETQ. The CDR3 covers 17 residues. V trimming: 1 base; J trimming: 0 bases; junction bases outside the gene matches: 6. CDR3 sequence reads: CASSLSLGQSNTGELFF. CDR3 bases: TGCGCCAGCAGCTTGAGTCTGGGACAGTCGAACACCGGGGAGCTGTTTTTT.

This clone was counted only a few times. V usage is TRBV9 and J usage is TRBJ1-2; a weak D match, TRBD1 (5 bases). Germline CDR1 reads SGDLS; CDR2 reads YYNGEE. Trimming shortened V by 0 bases and J by 6 bases, and 15 bases separated the two germline ends. This CDR3 region has 15 residues. The CDR3 reads CASSVVSGTDHGYTF. The CDR3 DNA follows: TGTGCCAGCAGCGTAGTTTCCGGGACTGACCATGGCTACACCTTC.

This chain connects TRBV11-2 to TRBJ1-4; TRBD1 is a possible D gene (6 bases). Germline V gives CDR1 SGHAT, CDR2 FQNNGV. The CDR3 has 15 residues. Trimming took off 6 bases at V and 7 bases at J, with 18 bases between the two ends. CDR3 amino acids: CASRRGYRGSEKLFF. As DNA, the CDR3 is TGTGCCAGCAGAAGGGGGTATCGCGGAAGTGAAAAACTGTTTTTT.